The source of this T cell receptor (beta chain) is a study of T cell responses to AZD1222 COVID-19 vaccine. Study results and caveats: Two doses of AZD1222 preceded a rise in Spike-specific TCR breadth and depth.

V shed 4 bases and J 4 bases; nucleotides not matched to a gene: 10. The CDR3 contains 15 residues. Germline-derived CDR1 and CDR2 are DFQATT and SNEGSKA (reference sequence). Concerning this clone itself: Its specificity is not known.

Here immunoSEQ multiplex PCR was the method, and the copy in TCRdb shows in-frame clones only, minus some. The sample holds fewer than 150,000 clones, less than 95% seen once. Sequenced here: peripheral blood, sampled on day 0 of AZD1222 vaccination. The receptor was isolated from an adult in good health. This sequence joins TRBV20-1 and TRBJ1-5, with 7 bases that match TRBD1. This CDR3 is CSANEAGGGNQPQHF. CDR3 DNA: TGCAGTGCTAATGAAGCAGGGGGAGGGAATCAGCCCCAGCATTTT.